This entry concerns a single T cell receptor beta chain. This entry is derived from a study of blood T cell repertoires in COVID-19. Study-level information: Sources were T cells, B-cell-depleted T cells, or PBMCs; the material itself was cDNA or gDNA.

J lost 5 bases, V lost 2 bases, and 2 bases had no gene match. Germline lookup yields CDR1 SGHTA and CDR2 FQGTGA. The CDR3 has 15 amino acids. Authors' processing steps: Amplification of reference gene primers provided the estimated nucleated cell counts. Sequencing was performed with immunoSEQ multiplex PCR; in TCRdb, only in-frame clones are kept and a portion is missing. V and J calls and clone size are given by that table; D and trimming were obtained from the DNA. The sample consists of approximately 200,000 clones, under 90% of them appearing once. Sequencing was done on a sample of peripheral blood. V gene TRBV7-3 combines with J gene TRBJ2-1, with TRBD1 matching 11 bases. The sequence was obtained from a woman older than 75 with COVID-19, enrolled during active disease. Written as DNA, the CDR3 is TGTGCCAGCAGCTTAGGACAGGGGGCCGACAATGAGCAGTTCTTC. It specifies CASSLGQGADNEQFF. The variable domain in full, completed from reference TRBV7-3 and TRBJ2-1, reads GAGVSQTPSNKVTEKGKYVELRCDPISGHTALYWYRQSLGQGPEFLIYFQGTGAADDSGLPNDRFFAVRPEGSVSTLKIQRTERGDSAVYLCASSLGQGADNEQFFGPGTRLTVL.